This TCR beta chain emerged from a study of Ad26.COV2.S vaccination and SARS-CoV-2 variants. Assay: immunoSEQ multiplex PCR; the TCRdb copy retains only in-frame clones and omits some. The repertoire holds around 450,000 clones, with around nine tenths as singletons. Treatment here: 19 received Ad26.COV2.S at low or high dose, single or two shots; about 5 received placebo; per-sample allocation not given. Repertoires come from day 63 after the first vaccine or placebo injection. The CDR3 runs to 20 residues. V dropped 0 bases and J dropped 1; count of bases not matched to a gene: 8. Germline V gene lookup returns CDR1 SGHAT and CDR2 FQNNGV.

The specimen comprised peripheral blood, sampled in a trial of Ad26.COV2.S vaccine versus placebo. This receptor was obtained from a person between 18 and 65 years old who received the Ad26.COV2.S COVID-19 vaccine or a placebo. The chain is built from TRBV11-2 and TRBJ2-2; 13 nucleotides align to TRBD2. The CDR3 sequence: CASSLEGLAGTGLNTGELFF. DNA of the CDR3: TGTGCCAGCAGCTTAGAGGGACTAGCGGGAACGGGGTTGAACACCGGGGAGCTGTTTTTT. Complete variable domain (other parts from reference TRBV11-2 and TRBJ2-2): EAGVAQSPRYKIIEKRQSVAFWCNPISGHATLYWYQQILGQGPKLLIQFQNNGVVDDSQLPKDRFSAERLKGVDSTLKIQPAKLEDSAVYLCASSLEGLAGTGLNTGELFFGEGSRLTVL.